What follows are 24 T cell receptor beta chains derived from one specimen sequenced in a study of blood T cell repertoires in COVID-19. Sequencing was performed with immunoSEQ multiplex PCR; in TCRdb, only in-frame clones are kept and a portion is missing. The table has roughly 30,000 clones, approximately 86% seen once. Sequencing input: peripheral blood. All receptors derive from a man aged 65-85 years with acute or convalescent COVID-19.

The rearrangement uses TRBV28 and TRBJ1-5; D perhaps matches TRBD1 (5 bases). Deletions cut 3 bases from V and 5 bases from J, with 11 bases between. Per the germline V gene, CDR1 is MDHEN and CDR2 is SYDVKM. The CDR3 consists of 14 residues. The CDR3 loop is CASSFRDLHQPQHF. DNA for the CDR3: TGTGCCAGCAGTTTCCGGGACTTGCATCAGCCCCAGCATTTT.

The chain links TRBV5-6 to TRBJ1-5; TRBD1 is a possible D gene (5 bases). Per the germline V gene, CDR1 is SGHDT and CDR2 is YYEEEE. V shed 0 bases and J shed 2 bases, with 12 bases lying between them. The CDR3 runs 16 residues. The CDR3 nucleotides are TGTGCCAGCAGCTTGGTGCGGGGGGTCGGCAATCAGCCCCAGCATTTT. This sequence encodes CASSLVRGVGNQPQHF.

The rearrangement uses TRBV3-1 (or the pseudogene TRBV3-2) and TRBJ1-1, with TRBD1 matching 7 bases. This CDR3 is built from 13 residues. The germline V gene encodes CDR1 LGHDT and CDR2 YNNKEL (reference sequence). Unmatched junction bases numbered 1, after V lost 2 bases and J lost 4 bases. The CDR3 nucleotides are TGTGCCAGCAGCCAAACAGGGGTCACTGAAGCTTTCTTT. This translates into CASSQTGVTEAFF.

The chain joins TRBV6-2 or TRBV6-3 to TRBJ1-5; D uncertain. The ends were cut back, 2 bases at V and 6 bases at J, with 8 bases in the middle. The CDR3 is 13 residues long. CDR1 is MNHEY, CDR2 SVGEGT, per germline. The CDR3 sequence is CASSYRVRQPQHF. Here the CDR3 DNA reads TGTGCCAGCAGTTACCGGGTACGTCAGCCCCAGCATTTT.

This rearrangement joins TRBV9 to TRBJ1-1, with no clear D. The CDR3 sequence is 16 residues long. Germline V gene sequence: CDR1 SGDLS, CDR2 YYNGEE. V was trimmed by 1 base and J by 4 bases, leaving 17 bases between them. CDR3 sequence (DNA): TGTGCCAGCAGCGTAAGCCCCGCATCGATTAGCACTGAAGCTTTCTTT. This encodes CASSVSPASISTEAFF.

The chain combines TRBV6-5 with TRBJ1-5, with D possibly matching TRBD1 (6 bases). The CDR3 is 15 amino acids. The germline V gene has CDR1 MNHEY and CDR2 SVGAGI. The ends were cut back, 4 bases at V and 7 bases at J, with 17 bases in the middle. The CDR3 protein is CASSLNRELWQPQHF. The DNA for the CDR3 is TGTGCCAGCAGTTTAAACAGGGAACTGTGGCAGCCCCAGCATTTT.

The CDR3 DNA sequence: TGCAGCGTTGCCTCCGCGACGGGGGATAACACTGAAGCTTTCTTT. Translated, it gives CSVASATGDNTEAFF. V gene TRBV29-1 combines with J gene TRBJ1-1; D may be TRBD1 (5 bases). Trimming pared 4 bases from V and 2 bases from J, leaving 17 bases between. CDR1 is SQVTM, CDR2 ANQGSEA, per germline. The CDR3 contains 15 residues.

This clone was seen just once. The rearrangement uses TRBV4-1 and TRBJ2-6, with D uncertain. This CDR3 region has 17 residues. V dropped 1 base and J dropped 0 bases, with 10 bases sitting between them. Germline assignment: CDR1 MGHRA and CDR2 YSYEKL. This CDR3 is CASSQVFHPSGANVLTF. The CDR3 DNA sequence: TGCGCCAGCAGCCAAGTGTTTCATCCCTCTGGGGCCAACGTCCTGACTTTC.

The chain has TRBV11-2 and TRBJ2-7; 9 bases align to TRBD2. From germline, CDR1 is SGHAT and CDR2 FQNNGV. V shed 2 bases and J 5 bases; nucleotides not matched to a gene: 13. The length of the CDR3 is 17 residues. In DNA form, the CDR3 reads TGTGCCAGCAGCTTAAGAACCGGAATAGCGGGAGAAAACGAGCAGTACTTC. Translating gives CASSLRTGIAGENEQYF.

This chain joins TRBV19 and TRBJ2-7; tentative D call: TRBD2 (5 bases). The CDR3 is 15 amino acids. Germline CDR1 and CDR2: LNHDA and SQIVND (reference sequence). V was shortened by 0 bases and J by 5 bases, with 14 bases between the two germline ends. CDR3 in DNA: TGTGCCAGTAGTATAGATGCTGGGAGTTTCGACGAGCAGTACTTC. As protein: CASSIDAGSFDEQYF.

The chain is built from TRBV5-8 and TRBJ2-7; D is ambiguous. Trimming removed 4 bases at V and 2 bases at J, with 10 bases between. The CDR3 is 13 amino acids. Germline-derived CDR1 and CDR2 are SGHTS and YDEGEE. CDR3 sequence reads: CASSIGVPYEQYF. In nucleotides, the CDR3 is TGTGCCAGCAGCATCGGAGTGCCCTACGAGCAGTACTTC.

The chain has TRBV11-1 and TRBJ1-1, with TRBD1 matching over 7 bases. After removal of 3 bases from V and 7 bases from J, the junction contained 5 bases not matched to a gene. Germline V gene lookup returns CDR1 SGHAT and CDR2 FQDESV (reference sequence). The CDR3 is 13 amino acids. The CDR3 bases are TGTGCCAGCAGCTTCCACCGACAGGGTGAAGCTTTCTTT. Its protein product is CASSFHRQGEAFF. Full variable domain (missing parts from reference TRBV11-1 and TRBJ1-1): EAEVAQSPRYKITEKSQAVAFWCDPISGHATLYWYRQILGQGPELLVQFQDESVVDDSQLPKDRFSAERLKGVDSTLKIQPAELGDSAMYLCASSFHRQGEAFFGQGTRLTVV.

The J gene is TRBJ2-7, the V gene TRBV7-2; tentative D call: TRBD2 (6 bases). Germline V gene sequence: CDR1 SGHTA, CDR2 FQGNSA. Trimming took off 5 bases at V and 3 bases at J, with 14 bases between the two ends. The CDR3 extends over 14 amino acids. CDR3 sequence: CASSPPDGGYEQYF. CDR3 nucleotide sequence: TGTGCCAGCAGCCCGCCGGACGGGGGCTACGAGCAGTACTTC.

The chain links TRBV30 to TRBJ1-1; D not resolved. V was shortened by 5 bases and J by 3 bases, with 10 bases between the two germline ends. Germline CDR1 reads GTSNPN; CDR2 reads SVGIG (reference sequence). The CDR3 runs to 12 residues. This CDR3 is CAWALPDTEAFF. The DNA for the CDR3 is TGTGCCTGGGCTCTCCCGGACACTGAAGCTTTCTTT.

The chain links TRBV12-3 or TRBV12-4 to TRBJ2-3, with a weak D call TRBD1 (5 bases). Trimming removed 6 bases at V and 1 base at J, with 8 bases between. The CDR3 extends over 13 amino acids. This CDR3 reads CASRDSGTDTQYF. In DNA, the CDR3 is TGTGCCAGCAGAGACAGCGGCACAGATACGCAGTATTTT.

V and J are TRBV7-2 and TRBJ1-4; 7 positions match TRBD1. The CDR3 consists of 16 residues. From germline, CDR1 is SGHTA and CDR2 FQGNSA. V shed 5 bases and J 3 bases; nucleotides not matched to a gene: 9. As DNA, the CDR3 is TGTGCCAGCAGCCCAATGAGGGGGCGGCCTAATGAAAAACTGTTTTTT. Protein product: CASSPMRGRPNEKLFF.

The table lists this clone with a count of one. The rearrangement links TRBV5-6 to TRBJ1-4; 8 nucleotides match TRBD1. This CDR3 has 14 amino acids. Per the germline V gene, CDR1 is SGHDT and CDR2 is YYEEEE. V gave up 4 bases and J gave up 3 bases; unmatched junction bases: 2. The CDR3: CASSMTGANEKLFF. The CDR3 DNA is TGTGCCAGCAGCATGACAGGGGCTAATGAAAAACTGTTTTTT.

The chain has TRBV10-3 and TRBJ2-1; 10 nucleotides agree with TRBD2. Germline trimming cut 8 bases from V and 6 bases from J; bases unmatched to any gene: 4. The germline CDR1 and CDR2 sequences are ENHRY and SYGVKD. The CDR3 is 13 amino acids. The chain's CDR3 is CAIGGLAPNEQFF. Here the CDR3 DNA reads TGTGCCATCGGGGGACTAGCGCCCAATGAGCAGTTCTTC.

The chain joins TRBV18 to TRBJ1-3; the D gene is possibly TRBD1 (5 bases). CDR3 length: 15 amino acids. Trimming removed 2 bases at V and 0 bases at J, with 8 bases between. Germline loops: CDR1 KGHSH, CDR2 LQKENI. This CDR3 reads CASSPAGGSGNTIYF. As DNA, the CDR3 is TGTGCCAGCTCACCAGCGGGGGGCTCTGGAAACACCATATATTTT.

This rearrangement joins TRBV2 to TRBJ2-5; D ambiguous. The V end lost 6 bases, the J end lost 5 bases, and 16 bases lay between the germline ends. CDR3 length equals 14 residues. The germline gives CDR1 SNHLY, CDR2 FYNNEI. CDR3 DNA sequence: TGTGCCAGCAGCTCCCGGCGGAGCTTGGAGACCCAGTACTTC. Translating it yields CASSSRRSLETQYF.

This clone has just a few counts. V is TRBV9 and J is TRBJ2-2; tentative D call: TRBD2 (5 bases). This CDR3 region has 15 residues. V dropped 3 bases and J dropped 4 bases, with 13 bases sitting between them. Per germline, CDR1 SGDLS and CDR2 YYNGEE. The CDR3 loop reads CASSESGFFTGELFF. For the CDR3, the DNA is TGTGCCAGCAGCGAGTCGGGGTTTTTCACCGGGGAGCTGTTTTTT.

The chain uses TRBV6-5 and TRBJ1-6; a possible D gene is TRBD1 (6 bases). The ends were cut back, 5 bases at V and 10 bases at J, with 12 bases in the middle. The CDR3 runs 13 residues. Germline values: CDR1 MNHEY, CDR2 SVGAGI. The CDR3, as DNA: TGTGCCAGCAGTACCCGACAGGCATCACCCCTCCACTTT. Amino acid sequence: CASSTRQASPLHF.

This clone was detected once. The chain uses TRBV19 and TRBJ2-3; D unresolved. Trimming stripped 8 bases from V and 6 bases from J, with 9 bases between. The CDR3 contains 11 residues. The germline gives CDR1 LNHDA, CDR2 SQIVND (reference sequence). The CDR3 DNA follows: TGTGCCAGTGGAAAACAGGATACGCAGTATTTT. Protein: CASGKQDTQYF.

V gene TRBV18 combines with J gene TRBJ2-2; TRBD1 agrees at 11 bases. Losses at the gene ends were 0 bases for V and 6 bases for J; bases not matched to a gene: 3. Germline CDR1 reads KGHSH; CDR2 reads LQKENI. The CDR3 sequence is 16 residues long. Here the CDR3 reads CASSPPGQGAAGELFF. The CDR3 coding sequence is TGTGCCAGCTCACCACCCGGACAGGGGGCCGCCGGGGAGCTGTTTTTT.